The rows below give T cell receptor beta chains drawn from one sample of a study of shared clonotypes between healthy human individuals. Sequencing was performed with immunoSEQ multiplex PCR; in TCRdb, only in-frame clones are kept and a portion is missing. The top ten hold 0.13% of the sample, which has around 2,000,000 clones, roughly 95% seen once. The sequencing input was naive CD4+ T cells sorted from blood. The receptors derive from a man aged 18 to 30 in good health. Both conserved end residues are part of each CDR3. A D gene is named only where the DNA matches it firmly. A clone size is listed for some rows: how often the clone was seen (once, few, many), or a class if it is expanded.

>TRBV5-4|13|.|TRBJ2-3|.
CASSIGSTDTQYF
TGTGCCAGCAGCATAGGAAGCACAGATACGCAGTATTTT
>TRBV19|16|TRBD1|TRBJ2-3|.
CASSLARTGRTDTQYF
TGTGCCAGTAGTCTGGCCAGGACAGGTCGGACAGATACGCAGTATTTT
>TRBV27|13|.|TRBJ1-6|.
CATGLTRGSPLHF
TGTGCCACCGGGCTTACCCGGGGTTCACCCCTCCACTTT
>TRBV2|14|.|TRBJ1-5|once
CASSRQATNQPQHF
TGTGCCAGCAGTAGACAGGCGACAAATCAGCCCCAGCATTTT
>TRBV2|14|.|TRBJ1-1|.
CASSMFVENTEAFF
TGTGCCAGCAGTATGTTTGTAGAGAACACTGAAGCTTTCTTT
>TRBV15|16|.|TRBJ1-4|once
CATSWGKPGRNEKLFF
TGTGCCACCAGCTGGGGAAAACCGGGACGGAATGAAAAACTGTTTTTT
>TRBV14|12|.|TRBJ1-2|.
CASSQDRTGYSF
TGTGCCAGCAGCCAAGACCGGACTGGGTATAGCTTC
>TRBV5-1|15|TRBD1|TRBJ2-5|once
CASSESGQSGETQYF
TGCGCCAGCAGCGAGTCGGGACAGAGCGGAGAGACCCAGTACTTC
>TRBV29-1|12|.|TRBJ2-7|.
CSVGADSYEQYF
TGCAGCGTTGGTGCGGACTCCTACGAGCAGTACTTC
>TRBV6-5|14|.|TRBJ2-5|.
CASSYSSLQETQYF
TGTGCCAGCAGTTACTCCTCGCTCCAAGAGACCCAGTACTTC
>TRBV6-1|15|.|TRBJ2-2|.
CASSAAGHTSGEVFF
TGTGCCAGCAGTGCAGCCGGACATACCTCAGGGGAGGTGTTTTTT
>TRBV4-1|15|.|TRBJ2-3|.
CASSQVWSYTDTQYF
TGCGCCAGCAGCCAAGTTTGGAGTTACACAGATACGCAGTATTTT
>TRBV30|13|.|TRBJ1-1|once
CAWDRRANTEAFF
TGTGCCTGGGACCGACGGGCGAACACTGAAGCTTTCTTT
>TRBV7-9|16|TRBD1|TRBJ2-5|once
CASSLGDRAGGETQYF
TGTGCCAGCAGCTTAGGGGACAGGGCAGGAGGAGAGACCCAGTACTTC
>TRBV21-1|17|.|TRBJ2-3|.
CASSKPGLAGPTDTQYF
TGTGCCAGCAGCAAACCGGGACTAGCGGGCCCCACAGATACGCAGTATTTT
>TRBV7-2|13|.|TRBJ2-7|.
CASSPGARGEQYF
TGTGCCAGCAGCCCGGGGGCCCGGGGGGAGCAGTACTTC
>TRBV30|17|.|TRBJ2-7|.
CPATHGRRQPPAYEQYF
TGCCCGGCAACCCACGGTCGACGACAGCCACCCGCCTACGAGCAGTACTTC
>TRBV29-1|11|.|TRBJ1-6|.
CSVDRESPLHF
TGCAGCGTTGACAGGGAGTCACCCCTCCACTTT
>TRBV30|11|.|TRBJ1-1|.
CAWIGTAEAFF
TGTGCCTGGATTGGAACAGCTGAAGCTTTCTTT
>TRBV30|13|.|TRBJ1-2|.
CAWKGRSFYGYTF
TGTGCCTGGAAAGGTAGATCATTCTATGGCTACACCTTC
>TRBV7-2|15|.|TRBJ2-1|.
CASSLDRLVFNEQFF
TGTGCCAGCAGCTTAGATAGGCTAGTTTTCAATGAGCAGTTCTTC
>TRBV7-9|13|.|TRBJ1-4|.
CASSFPGTLKLFF
TGTGCCAGCAGCTTCCCCGGGACACTAAAACTGTTTTTT
>TRBV7-2|15|TRBD2|TRBJ2-5|.
CASSLVGTSVETQYF
TGTGCCAGCAGCTTAGTAGGGACTAGCGTTGAGACCCAGTACTTC
>TRBV28|17|TRBD1|TRBJ2-5|.
CASSVSIGTGERETQYF
TGTGCCAGCAGTGTCTCTATTGGGACAGGGGAGCGAGAGACCCAGTACTTC
>TRBV5-1|15|.|TRBJ2-7|.
CASSLGWAQSYEQYF
TGCGCCAGCAGCTTAGGGTGGGCACAGTCCTACGAGCAGTACTTC
>TRBV27|16|.|TRBJ2-1|.
CASSLGGVTSYNEQFF
TGTGCCAGCAGCCTAGGTGGGGTGACCTCCTACAATGAGCAGTTCTTC
>TRBV6-1|12|.|TRBJ2-7|.
CASKPGTHEQYF
TGTGCCAGCAAGCCCGGGACCCACGAGCAGTACTTC
>TRBV9|14|.|TRBJ2-1|.
CASSGGTLYNEQFF
TGTGCCAGCAGCGGGGGGACACTCTACAATGAGCAGTTCTTC
>TRBV6-4|18|.|TRBJ2-1|once
CASSDSRGEVGSYNEQFF
TGTGCCAGCAGTGACTCTCGGGGCGAAGTAGGCTCCTACAATGAGCAGTTCTTC